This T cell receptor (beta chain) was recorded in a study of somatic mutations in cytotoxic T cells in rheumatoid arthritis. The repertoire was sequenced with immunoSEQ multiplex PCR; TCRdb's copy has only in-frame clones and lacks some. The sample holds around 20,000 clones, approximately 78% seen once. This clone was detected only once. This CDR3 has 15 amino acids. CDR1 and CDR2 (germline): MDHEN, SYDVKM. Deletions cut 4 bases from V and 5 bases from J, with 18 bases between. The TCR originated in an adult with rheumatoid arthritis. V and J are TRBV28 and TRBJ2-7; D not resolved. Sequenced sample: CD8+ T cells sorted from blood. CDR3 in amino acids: CASSSSPTRTDEQYF. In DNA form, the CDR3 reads TGTGCCAGCAGTTCCAGCCCGACCAGGACCGACGAGCAGTACTTC.